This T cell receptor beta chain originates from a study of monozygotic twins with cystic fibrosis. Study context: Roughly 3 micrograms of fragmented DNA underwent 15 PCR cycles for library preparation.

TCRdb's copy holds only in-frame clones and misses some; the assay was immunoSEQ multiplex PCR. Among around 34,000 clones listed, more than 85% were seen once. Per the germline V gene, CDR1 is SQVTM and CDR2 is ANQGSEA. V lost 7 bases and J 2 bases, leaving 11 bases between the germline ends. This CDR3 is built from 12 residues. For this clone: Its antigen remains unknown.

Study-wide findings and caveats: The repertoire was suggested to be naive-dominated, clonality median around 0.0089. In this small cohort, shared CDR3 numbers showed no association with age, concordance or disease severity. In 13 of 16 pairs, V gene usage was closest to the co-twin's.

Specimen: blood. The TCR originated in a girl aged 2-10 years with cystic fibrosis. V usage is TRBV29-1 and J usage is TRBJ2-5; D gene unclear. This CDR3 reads CSARRSQETQYF. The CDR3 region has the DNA TGCAGCGCTCGTCGGAGTCAAGAGACCCAGTACTTC.